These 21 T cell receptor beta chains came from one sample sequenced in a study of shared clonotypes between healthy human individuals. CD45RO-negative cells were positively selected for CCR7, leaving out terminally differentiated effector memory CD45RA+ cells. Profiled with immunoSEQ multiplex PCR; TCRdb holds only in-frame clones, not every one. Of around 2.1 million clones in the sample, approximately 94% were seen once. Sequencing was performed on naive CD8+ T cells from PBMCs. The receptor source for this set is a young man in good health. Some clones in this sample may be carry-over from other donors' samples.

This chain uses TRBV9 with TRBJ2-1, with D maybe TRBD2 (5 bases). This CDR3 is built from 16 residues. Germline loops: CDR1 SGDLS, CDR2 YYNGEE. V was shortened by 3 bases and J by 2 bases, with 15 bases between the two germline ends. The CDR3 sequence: CASSDPDFGTYNEQFF. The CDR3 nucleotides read TGTGCCAGCAGCGATCCTGATTTCGGGACCTACAATGAGCAGTTCTTC. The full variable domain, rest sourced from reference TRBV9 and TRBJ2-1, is DSGVTQTPKHLITATGQRVTLRCSPRSGDLSVYWYQQSLDQGLQFLIQYYNGEERAKGNILERFSAQQFPDLHSELNLSSLELGDSALYFCASSDPDFGTYNEQFFGPGTRLTVL.

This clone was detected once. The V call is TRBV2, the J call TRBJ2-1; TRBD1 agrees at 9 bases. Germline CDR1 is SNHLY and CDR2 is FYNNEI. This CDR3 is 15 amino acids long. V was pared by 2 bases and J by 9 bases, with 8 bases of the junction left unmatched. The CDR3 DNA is TGTGCCAGCAGTGAAATGGGACAGGGCTTCGGTGAGCAGTTCTTC. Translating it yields CASSEMGQGFGEQFF.

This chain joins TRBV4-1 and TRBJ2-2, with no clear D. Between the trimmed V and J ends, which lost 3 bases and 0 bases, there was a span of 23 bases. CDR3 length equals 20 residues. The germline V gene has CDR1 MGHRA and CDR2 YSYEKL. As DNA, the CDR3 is TGCGCCAGCAGCCAGGAACCGCGGACGGCCTACCGCACGAACACCGGGGAGCTGTTTTTT. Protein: CASSQEPRTAYRTNTGELFF.

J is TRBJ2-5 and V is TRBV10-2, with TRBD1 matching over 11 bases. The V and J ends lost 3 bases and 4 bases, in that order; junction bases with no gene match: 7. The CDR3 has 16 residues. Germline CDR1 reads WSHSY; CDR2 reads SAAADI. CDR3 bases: TGCGCCAGCAGTGATTGGACAGGGGGCGTTGGAGAGACCCAGTACTTC. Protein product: CASSDWTGGVGETQYF.

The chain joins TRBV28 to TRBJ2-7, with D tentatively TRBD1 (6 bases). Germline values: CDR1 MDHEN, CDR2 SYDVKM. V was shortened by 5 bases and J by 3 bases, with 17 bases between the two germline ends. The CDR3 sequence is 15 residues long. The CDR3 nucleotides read TGTGCCAGCAGTCCCGCCAGGGGCGAACACTACGAGCAGTACTTC. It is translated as CASSPARGEHYEQYF.

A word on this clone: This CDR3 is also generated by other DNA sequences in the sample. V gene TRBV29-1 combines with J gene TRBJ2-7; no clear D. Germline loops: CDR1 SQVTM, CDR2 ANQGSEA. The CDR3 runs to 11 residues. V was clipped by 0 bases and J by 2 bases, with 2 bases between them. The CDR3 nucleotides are TGCAGCGTTGAAGACACCTACGAGCAGTACTTC. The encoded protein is CSVEDTYEQYF.

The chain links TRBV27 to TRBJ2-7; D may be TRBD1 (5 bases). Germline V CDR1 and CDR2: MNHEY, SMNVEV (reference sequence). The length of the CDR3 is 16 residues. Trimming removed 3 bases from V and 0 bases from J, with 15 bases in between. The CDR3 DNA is TGTGCCAGCAGTTTCCCGACAAGTACAGGCTCCTACGAGCAGTACTTC. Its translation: CASSFPTSTGSYEQYF.

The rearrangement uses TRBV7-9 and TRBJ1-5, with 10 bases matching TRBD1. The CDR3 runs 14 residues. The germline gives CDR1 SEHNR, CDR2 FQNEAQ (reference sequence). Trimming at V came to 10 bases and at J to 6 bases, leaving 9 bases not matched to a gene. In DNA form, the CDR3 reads TGTGCCACCTTAGGACAGGGGGAAATTCAGCCCCAGCATTTT. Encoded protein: CATLGQGEIQPQHF. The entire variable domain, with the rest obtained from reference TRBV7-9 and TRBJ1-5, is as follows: DTGVSQNPRHKITKRGQNVTFRCDPISEHNRLYWYRQTLGQGPEFLTYFQNEAQLEKSRLLSDRFSAERPKGSFSTLEIQRTEQGDSAMYLCATLGQGEIQPQHFGDGTRLSIL.

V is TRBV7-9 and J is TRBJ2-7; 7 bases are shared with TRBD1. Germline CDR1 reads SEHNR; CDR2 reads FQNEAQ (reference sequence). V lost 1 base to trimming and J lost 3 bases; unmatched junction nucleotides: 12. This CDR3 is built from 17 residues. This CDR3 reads CASSLGRGGVMFYEQYF. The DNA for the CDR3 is TGTGCCAGCAGCTTAGGGAGAGGGGGCGTGATGTTCTACGAGCAGTACTTC.

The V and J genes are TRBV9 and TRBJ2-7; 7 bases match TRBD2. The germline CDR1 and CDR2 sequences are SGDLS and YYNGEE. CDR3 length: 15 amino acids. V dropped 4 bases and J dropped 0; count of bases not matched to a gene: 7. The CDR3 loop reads CASSPRGVSSYEQYF. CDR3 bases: TGTGCCAGCAGCCCTCGGGGGGTGAGCTCCTACGAGCAGTACTTC.

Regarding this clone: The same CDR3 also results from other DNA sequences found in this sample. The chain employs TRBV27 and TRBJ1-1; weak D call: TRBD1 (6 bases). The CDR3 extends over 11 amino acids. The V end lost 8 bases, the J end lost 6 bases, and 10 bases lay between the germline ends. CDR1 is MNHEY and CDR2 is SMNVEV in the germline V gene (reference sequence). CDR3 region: CASRGGPEAFF. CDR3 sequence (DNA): TGTGCCAGCCGTGGGGGCCCTGAAGCTTTCTTT.

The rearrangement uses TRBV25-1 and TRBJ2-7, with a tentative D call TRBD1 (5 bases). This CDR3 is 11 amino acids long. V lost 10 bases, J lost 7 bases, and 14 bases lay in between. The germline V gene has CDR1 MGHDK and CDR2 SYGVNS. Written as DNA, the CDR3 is TGTGCCACGTTTCAGGGTTTTGAGCAGTACTTC. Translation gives CATFQGFEQYF.

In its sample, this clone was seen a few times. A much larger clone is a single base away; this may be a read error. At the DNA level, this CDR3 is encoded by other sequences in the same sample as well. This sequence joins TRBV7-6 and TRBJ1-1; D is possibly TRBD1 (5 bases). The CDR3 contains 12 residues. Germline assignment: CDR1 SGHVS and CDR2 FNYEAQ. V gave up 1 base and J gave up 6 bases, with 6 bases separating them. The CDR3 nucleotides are TGTGCCAGCAGCTTAGGGGGCGCTGAAGCTTTCTTT. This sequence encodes CASSLGGAEAFF.

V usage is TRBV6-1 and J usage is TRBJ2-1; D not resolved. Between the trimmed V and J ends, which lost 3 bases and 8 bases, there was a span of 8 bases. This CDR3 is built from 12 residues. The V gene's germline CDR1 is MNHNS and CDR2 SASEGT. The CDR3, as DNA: TGTGCCAGCAGTGATCCGGCGGATGAGCAGTTCTTC. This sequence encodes CASSDPADEQFF.

The CDR3 DNA is TGTGCCAGTAGTATTTTCCTAGCGGGAGTTGGTGAGCAGTTCTTC. Its protein product is CASSIFLAGVGEQFF. J is TRBJ2-1 and V is TRBV19, with 10 bases lining up with TRBD2. This CDR3 has 15 residues. V was clipped by 3 bases and J by 9 bases; unmatched bases: 8. Germline CDR1 is LNHDA and CDR2 is SQIVND (reference sequence).

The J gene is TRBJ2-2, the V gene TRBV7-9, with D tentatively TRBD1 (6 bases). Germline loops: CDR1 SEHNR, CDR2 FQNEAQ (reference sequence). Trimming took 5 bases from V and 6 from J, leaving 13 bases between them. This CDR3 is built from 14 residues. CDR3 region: CASSPVQGPGELFF. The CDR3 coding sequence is TGTGCCAGCAGCCCCGTACAGGGTCCCGGGGAGCTGTTTTTT.

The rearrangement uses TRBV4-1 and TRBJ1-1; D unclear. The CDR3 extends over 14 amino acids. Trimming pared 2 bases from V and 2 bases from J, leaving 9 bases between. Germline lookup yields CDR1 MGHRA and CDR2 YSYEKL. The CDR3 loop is CASSQPTLNTEAFF. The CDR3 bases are TGCGCCAGCAGCCAACCAACACTAAACACTGAAGCTTTCTTT.

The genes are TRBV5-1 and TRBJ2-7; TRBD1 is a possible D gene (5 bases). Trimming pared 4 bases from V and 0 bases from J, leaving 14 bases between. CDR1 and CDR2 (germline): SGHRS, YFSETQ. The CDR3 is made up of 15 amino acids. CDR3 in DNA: TGCGCCAGCAGCCTGCCAGGGCAGAGCTCCTACGAGCAGTACTTC. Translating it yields CASSLPGQSSYEQYF.

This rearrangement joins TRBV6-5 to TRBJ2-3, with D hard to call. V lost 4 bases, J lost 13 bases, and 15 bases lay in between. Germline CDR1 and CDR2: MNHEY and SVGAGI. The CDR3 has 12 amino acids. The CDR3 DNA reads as TGTGCCAGCAGTTCCCCAGGCCCAGGAGAGTATTTT. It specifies CASSSPGPGEYF.

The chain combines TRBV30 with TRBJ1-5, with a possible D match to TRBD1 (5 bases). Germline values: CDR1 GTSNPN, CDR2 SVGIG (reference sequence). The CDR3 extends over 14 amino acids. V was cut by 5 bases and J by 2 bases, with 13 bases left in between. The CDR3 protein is CAWGNTGRNQPQHF. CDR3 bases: TGTGCCTGGGGAAATACAGGACGCAATCAGCCCCAGCATTTT.

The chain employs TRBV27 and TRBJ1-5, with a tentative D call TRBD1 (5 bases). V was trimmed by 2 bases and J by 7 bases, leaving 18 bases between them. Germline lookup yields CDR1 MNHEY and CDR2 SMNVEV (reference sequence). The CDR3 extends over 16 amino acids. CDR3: CASSLTGGAVNQPQHF. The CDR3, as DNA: TGTGCCAGCAGTTTAACCGGCGGGGCCGTCAACCAGCCCCAGCATTTT.